This T cell receptor (beta chain) was obtained from a study of identical twins. Germline values: CDR1 SGDLS, CDR2 YYNGEE. The V and J ends lost 3 bases and 0 bases respectively, with 16 bases between them. The CDR3 has 17 amino acids. This clonotype was recorded many times. One entry per CDR3 protein, called by TCRdb with MiXCR from the 5' RACE reads. The data contain 240,000 or so distinct CDR3 sequences, approximately 7% of them singletons. These same data were also listed under a study on yellow fever vaccine responses in identical twins.

The sequenced material came from memory (CD45RO+) T cells sorted from blood. This clonotype originated in a woman between 18 and 29 years old in good health. The rearrangement uses TRBV9 and TRBJ2-1, with D tentatively TRBD1 (6 bases). CDR3 in amino acids: CASSEKTDRYSYNEQFF. The CDR3 region has the DNA TGTGCCAGCAGCGAAAAGACGGACAGATACTCCTACAATGAGCAGTTCTTC. The whole variable domain, remainder taken from reference TRBV9 and TRBJ2-1, is DSGVTQTPKHLITATGQRVTLRCSPRSGDLSVYWYQQSLDQGLQFLIQYYNGEERAKGNILERFSAQQFPDLHSELNLSSLELGDSALYFCASSEKTDRYSYNEQFFGPGTRLTVL.